These T cell receptor beta chains were read from a single sample in a study of control samples from healthy donors and cancer patients. Some clones are missing from TCRdb's copy, which holds only in-frame ones; the method was immunoSEQ multiplex PCR. The sample consists of about 48,000 clones, 93% of them appearing once. The sequenced sample consisted of PBMCs. The receptors originated from a woman aged 50 to 60 with head and neck cancer. Both conserved end residues are trimmed from each CDR3.

>TRBJ1-2|TRBV18
ASSPPQGGYT
>TRBJ2-6|TRBV27
ASSRMGLGANVLT
>TRBJ2-3|TRBV7-9
ASTEAGGFTDTQY
>TRBJ2-7|TRBV7-2
ASSGPLASYSYEQY
>TRBJ1-1|TRBV5-1
ASSSDMLPEAF
>TRBJ1-1|TRBV6-6
ASSWTGEGEAF
>TRBJ2-1|TRBV9
ASSVTGLSDEQF
>TRBJ2-1|TRBV5-4
ASRMTGTGKSYNEQF
>TRBJ2-7|TRBV9
ASSRSDDYEQY
>TRBJ2-7|TRBV3-1/TRBV3-2
ASSRLGGGQVAHEQY
>TRBJ1-1|TRBV23-1
ASRRRGAEAF
>TRBJ2-3|TRBV11-2
ASSSPPGLASDTQY
>TRBJ2-2|TRBV29-1
SVHRGRNTGELF
>TRBJ1-2|TRBV5-1
ATKGRGSDYGYT
>TRBJ1-4|TRBV4-1
ASSRPQGRFATNEKLF
>TRBJ2-2|TRBV3-1/TRBV3-2
ASSHFRVTGELF
>TRBJ1-5|TRBV28
ASSFIGQPQH
>TRBJ2-5|TRBV6-2/TRBV6-3
ASSYPEGVGETQY
>TRBJ1-2|TRBV5-8
ASSLWTGGDGYT
>TRBJ2-3|TRBV11-3
ASSPGTDTQY
>TRBJ1-5|TRBV6-1
ASSDQGISNQPQH
>TRBJ2-3|TRBV5-4
ASSWSGSDTQY
>TRBJ1-5|TRBV11-2
ASSLGTGGQPQH
>TRBJ2-1|TRBV5-1
ASSLNGQTHNEQF
>TRBJ2-1|TRBV9
ASSSIAGASYNEQF
>TRBJ2-1|TRBV9
ASSVAPLGKSSYNEQF
>TRBJ2-1|TRBV4-1
ASSLPGTGDNEQF
>TRBJ2-5|TRBV28
ASSPRSGGRETQY
>TRBJ2-6|TRBV19
ASSIGGTVFSSGANVLT
>TRBJ1-1|TRBV5-1
ASSFEGNTEAF
>TRBJ1-2|TRBV27
ASSLKREHYGYT
>TRBJ2-3|TRBV30
AWSSFYDTQY
>TRBJ2-6|TRBV6-2/TRBV6-3
ASSYVTGSGANVLT
>TRBJ2-1|TRBV6-5
AIGRITPNEQF
>TRBJ1-1|TRBV5-1
ASSIGTGRTEAF
>TRBJ2-1|TRBV3-1/TRBV3-2
ASSQDGGNHFVNEQF
>TRBJ2-4|TRBV6-5
ASSSLGTGPGNIQY
>TRBJ1-2|TRBV9
ASSVAGDGYT
>TRBJ1-2|TRBV6-5
ASSLGTGFGYT
>TRBJ1-5|TRBV12-5
ASGLSIEPNQPQH
>TRBJ2-7|TRBV11-2
ASSLEPGPTYEQY
>TRBJ1-1|TRBV18
ASSLLHTEAF
>TRBJ2-2|TRBV9
ASSPYTGELF
>TRBJ1-1|TRBV6-5
ASSYSAGLNTEAF
>TRBJ2-3|TRBV7-2
ASSLIPGGMGDTQY
>TRBJ1-6|TRBV7-2
ASSLVSGTNSPLH
>TRBJ1-1|TRBV6-6
ASSYSNRRPEAF
>TRBJ1-1|TRBV15
ATSRDMNTEAF
>TRBJ2-2|TRBV5-6
ASSLQGQGNTGELF
>TRBJ1-6|TRBV18
ASSPPSYNSPLH
>TRBJ2-1|TRBV19
ASSIPRDYTLEQF
>TRBJ2-3|TRBV10-1
ASSERLAGGPDTQY